These T cell receptor beta chains were read from a single sample in a study of regulatory and conventional T cells in RAG deficiency. Profiled with immunoSEQ multiplex PCR; TCRdb holds only in-frame clones, not every one. Of some 28,000 clones in the sample, around 90% are singletons; the top ten hold around 0.82%. Another study also made use of these data, one on regulatory T cells.

The sequenced sample was Tregs sorted from blood. These receptors were taken from a human donor in good health. Both conserved end residues are part of each CDR3. A D gene is named only where the DNA matches it firmly. Clone size, where shown, is once, few, many, or a class for clones that have expanded.

v_gene	d_gene	len	abundance	j_gene	CDR3aa	CDR3nt
TRBV5-1	-	16	-	TRBJ2-7	CASSLASAGLHHEQYF	TGCGCCAGCAGCTTGGCCTCGGCGGGGCTCCACCACGAGCAGTACTTC
TRBV5-8	-	18	-	TRBJ2-1	CASSLWFWGGATYNEQFF	TGTGCCAGCAGCTTGTGGTTTTGGGGGGGGGCCACCTACAATGAGCAGTTCTTC
TRBV7-8	-	13	-	TRBJ1-2	CASSSGRHYGYTF	TGTGCCAGCAGCTCGGGACGTCACTATGGCTACACCTTC
TRBV11-3	-	17	-	TRBJ1-1	CASSLPLVSIPGGGAFF	TGTGCCAGCAGCTTACCCCTTGTTTCAATTCCCGGAGGGGGAGCTTTCTTT
TRBV5-1	-	14	-	TRBJ2-1	CASSQLVVFNEQFF	TGCGCCAGCAGCCAGTTAGTAGTTTTCAATGAGCAGTTCTTC
TRBV4-2	-	15	-	TRBJ2-3	CASSQDSPPAVYRYF	TGTGCCAGCAGCCAAGATTCCCCCCCAGCGGTGTACCGGTATTTT
TRBV4-1	TRBD1	15	-	TRBJ2-7	CASSLGTVTTYEQYF	TGCGCCAGCAGCCTCGGGACAGTTACAACCTACGAGCAGTACTTC
TRBV18	-	13	-	TRBJ2-3	CASTDRYTDTQYF	TGTGCCAGCACGGACAGATACACAGATACGCAGTATTTT
TRBV5-6	TRBD1	13	-	TRBJ2-5	CASSAGQARAQYF	TGTGCCAGCAGTGCCGGACAGGCGCGAGCCCAGTACTTC
TRBV12-2	-	18	-	TRBJ2-3	CASRLVGPTERGTDTQYF	TGTGCAAGTCGCTTAGTGGGGCCCACGGAGAGGGGCACAGATACGCAGTATTTT
TRBV5-1	TRBD2	17	-	TRBJ2-3	CASSLSRTSGGRDTQYF	TGCGCCAGCAGCTTGAGTCGGACTAGCGGGGGCCGGGATACGCAGTATTTT
TRBV28	-	12	-	TRBJ1-5	CASSIVDQPQHF	TGTGCCAGCAGTATAGTGGATCAGCCCCAGCATTTT
TRBV19	-	15	-	TRBJ2-3	CASSRARGVIDTQYF	TGTGCCAGTAGTAGAGCGAGGGGGGTGATAGATACGCAGTATTTT
TRBV6-6	-	14	few	TRBJ2-5	CASRPSRDLETQYF	TGTGCCAGCAGACCTAGCCGGGACTTAGAGACCCAGTACTTC
TRBV5-1	TRBD1	12	-	TRBJ2-1	CASRLGTGEQFF	TGCGCCAGCCGCCTTGGGACAGGTGAGCAGTTCTTC
TRBV6-1	-	15	-	TRBJ1-5	CASRIQGILGQPQHF	TGTGCCAGCAGAATACAGGGAATCCTGGGTCAGCCCCAGCATTTT
TRBV11-2	-	13	-	TRBJ2-7	CASSLVQTGEQYF	TGTGCCAGCAGCTTAGTGCAGACTGGCGAGCAGTACTTC
TRBV27	TRBD2	15	-	TRBJ2-3	CASSLFPSGGDTQYF	TGTGCCAGCAGTTTATTTCCTAGCGGGGGAGATACGCAGTATTTT
TRBV19	-	14	-	TRBJ1-2	CASSGTYPNYGYTF	TGTGCCAGTAGTGGGACGTACCCTAACTATGGCTACACCTTC
TRBV7-9	TRBD1	15	-	TRBJ1-1	CASSSTGVLNTEAFF	TGTGCCAGCAGCTCGACAGGGGTTTTGAACACTGAAGCTTTCTTT
TRBV4-2	TRBD1	15	once	TRBJ1-4	CASSQAGTGGEKLFF	TGTGCCAGCAGCCAGGCCGGGACAGGAGGTGAAAAACTGTTTTTT
TRBV7-2	TRBD1	15	-	TRBJ1-2	CASRLGTGRNYGYTF	TGTGCCAGCAGGTTGGGGACAGGGCGTAACTATGGCTACACCTTC
TRBV30	TRBD1	16	few	TRBJ2-7	CAWSAPRTGGLIEQYF	TGTGCCTGGAGTGCGCCTAGGACAGGGGGACTCATCGAGCAGTACTTC
TRBV19	TRBD2	15	-	TRBJ2-7	CASSGRGGGIDEQYF	TGTGCCAGTAGTGGGCGGGGGGGAGGTATCGACGAGCAGTACTTC